One and the same sample provided the 31 T cell receptor beta chains below, sequenced in a study of regulatory T cells in long-lasting Graves disease. Assembly of TCR beta libraries relied on iRepertoire HTBI primers together with Arm-PCR of CDR3 regions. TCRdb re-analysed the multiplex PCR reads in MiXCR, keeping a single row per CDR3 protein. The profile shows around 480,000 distinct CDR3 sequences, about 16% of them singletons. Time point meaning: newly diagnosed GD, antithyroid drugs for less than 3 months. With RNA extracted from PBMCs as input, the TCR library was made. This sample also belongs to another study, concerning T cells in Graves' hyperthyroidism and ophthalmopathy.

The material sequenced was peripheral blood mononuclear cells (PBMCs), taken at new diagnosis, from a patient treated with antithyroid drugs. The receptors here all came from a middle-aged woman with Graves disease.

This clonotype came up many times. J is TRBJ1-5 and V is TRBV12-3 or TRBV12-4, with D hard to call. The CDR3 is made up of 12 amino acids. Between the trimmed V and J ends, which lost 6 bases and 6 bases, there was a span of 9 bases. CDR3 nucleotides: TGTGCCAGCAGAATATTAGTTCAGCCCCAGCATTTT. Translated, it gives CASRILVQPQHF.

V usage is TRBV28 and J usage is TRBJ2-3; 7 bases agree with TRBD2. The trim removed 2 bases at V and 2 bases at J, leaving 10 bases unmatched. Germline V gene lookup returns CDR1 MDHEN and CDR2 SYDVKM. This CDR3 is 17 amino acids long. This CDR3 is CASSLVIRDYLTDTQYF. CDR3 nucleotides: TGTGCCAGCAGTTTAGTTATCCGGGACTACCTCACAGATACGCAGTATTTT.

This clonotype has a count of ten or more. The chain couples TRBV28 to TRBJ2-3, with a tentative D call TRBD2 (7 bases). Germline V gene sequence: CDR1 MDHEN, CDR2 SYDVKM. CDR3 size: 16 residues. Trimming took off 8 bases at V and 2 bases at J, with 20 bases between the two ends. CDR3 in amino acids: CASGSQWGGITDTQYF. CDR3 nucleotide sequence: TGTGCCAGCGGCTCGCAGTGGGGGGGCATCACAGATACGCAGTATTTT.

Ten or more counts support this clonotype. This chain links TRBV20-1 with TRBJ2-5, with TRBD1 matching 8 bases. CDR3 length: 13 amino acids. CDR1 DFQATT and CDR2 SNEGSKA come from the germline V gene (reference sequence). V lost 6 bases, J lost 2 bases, and 5 bases stayed unmatched. The CDR3 bases are TGCAGTGCGTCGACAGGGGAGCAAGAGACCCAGTACTTC. Amino acids: CSASTGEQETQYF.

This clonotype was seen at least ten times. The V call is TRBV6-1, the J call TRBJ1-3; D might be TRBD1 (6 bases). The CDR3 spans 16 residues. The V end was cut by 7 bases, the J end by 0 bases, with 16 bases between. CDR1 is MNHNS and CDR2 is SASEGT in the germline V gene. In DNA form, the CDR3 reads TGTGCCAGCAAGGATCTAACAGGGACCTCTGGAAACACCATATATTTT. Translating it yields CASKDLTGTSGNTIYF.

This clonotype appeared many times. This chain connects TRBV19 to TRBJ2-7; 9 bases agree with TRBD1. J lost 3 bases, V lost 8 bases, and 8 bases had no gene match. CDR3 length: 14 amino acids. Germline V gene lookup returns CDR1 LNHDA and CDR2 SQIVND (reference sequence). The CDR3 sequence: CASSRDRVFYEQYF. CDR3 DNA: TGTGCCAGTTCCCGGGACAGGGTCTTCTACGAGCAGTACTTC.

This CDR3 is CASKASQETQYF. The CDR3 coding sequence is TGTGCCAGCAAAGCATCCCAAGAGACCCAGTACTTC. The chain employs TRBV2 and TRBJ2-5; D uncertain. Germline V gene sequence: CDR1 SNHLY, CDR2 FYNNEI. The V end lost 7 bases, the J end lost 1 base, and 7 bases lay between the germline ends. CDR3 length: 12 amino acids.

This clonotype has at least ten counts. The rearrangement uses TRBV12-3 or TRBV12-4 and TRBJ2-1; 8 bases are a match to TRBD2. The CDR3 consists of 15 residues. Germline trimming cut 6 bases from V and 0 bases from J; bases unmatched to any gene: 4. CDR3 in amino acids: CASRIAGTSYNEQFF. The CDR3 coding sequence is TGTGCCAGCAGAATAGCGGGGACCTCCTACAATGAGCAGTTCTTC.

In its sample, this clonotype was seen many times. J is TRBJ2-3 and V is TRBV12-3 or TRBV12-4; D unresolved. CDR3 length: 16 residues. V was pared by 2 bases and J by 0 bases, with 12 bases between. CDR3 bases: TGTGCCAGCAGTTTAAGGGCGGCAGTTAGCACAGATACGCAGTATTTT. Its protein product is CASSLRAAVSTDTQYF.

This clonotype has ten or more counts. This chain links TRBV3-1 with TRBJ1-2, with D possibly being TRBD1 (5 bases). V lost 1 base and J 6 bases, leaving 12 bases between the germline ends. The germline CDR1 and CDR2 sequences are LGHDT and YNNKEL (reference sequence). This CDR3 spans 14 amino acids. CDR3 residues: CASSQGRVRDGYTF. The CDR3 DNA follows: TGTGCCAGCAGCCAAGGGAGGGTCAGGGATGGCTACACCTTC.

In this sample, this clonotype turned up many times. The V call is TRBV24-1, the J call TRBJ2-3; tentatively, D is TRBD1 (5 bases). This CDR3 is built from 16 residues. CDR1 and CDR2 (germline): KGHDR, SFDVKD. Trimming pared 3 bases from V and 4 bases from J, leaving 16 bases between. CDR3 DNA: TGTGCCACCAGTGATCGGACCGACAGAAACCCAGATACGCAGTATTTT. Its translation: CATSDRTDRNPDTQYF.

This clonotype has a count of ten or more. The rearrangement uses TRBV28 and TRBJ2-7, with no clear D. The CDR3 has 16 amino acids. The V and J ends lost 2 bases and 4 bases respectively, with 18 bases between them. Per germline, CDR1 MDHEN and CDR2 SYDVKM. CDR3 DNA: TGTGCCAGCAGTTTAATTAGAAGGGAACAGAGATACGAGCAGTACTTC. Protein product: CASSLIRREQRYEQYF.

This clonotype was detected only a few times. This chain joins TRBV12-3 or TRBV12-4 and TRBJ1-5; TRBD1 matches at 11 bases. V trimming: 6 bases; J trimming: 6 bases; junction bases outside the gene matches: 4. The length of the CDR3 is 14 residues. The CDR3 protein is CASRGTGGSQPQHF. CDR3 DNA sequence: TGTGCCAGCAGGGGGACAGGGGGTAGTCAGCCCCAGCATTTT.

This clonotype occurred a few times. The V and J genes are TRBV13 and TRBJ2-2, with a weak D call TRBD1 (6 bases). Trimming left V 2 bases short and J 2 bases short, with 15 bases between. The CDR3 contains 17 residues. The V gene's germline CDR1 is PRHDT and CDR2 FYEKMQ (reference sequence). In nucleotides, the CDR3 is TGTGCCAGCAGCTTACCTTACCGGGACACTAACACCGGGGAGCTGTTTTTT. Its translation: CASSLPYRDTNTGELFF.

The chain joins TRBV7-9 to TRBJ1-1; possibly TRBD1 for D (5 bases). The CDR3 extends over 15 amino acids. Trimming removed 2 bases at V and 7 bases at J, with 17 bases between. In germline, CDR1 is SEHNR, CDR2 FQNEAQ (reference sequence). The CDR3 sequence: CASSLLTGFQLEAFF. The CDR3 coding sequence is TGTGCCAGCAGCTTATTAACAGGATTTCAACTTGAAGCTTTCTTT. The full variable domain, in which reference TRBV7-9 and TRBJ1-1 provide the parts outside the CDR3, is DTGVSQNPRHKITKRGQNVTFRCDPISEHNRLYWYRQTLGQGPEFLTYFQNEAQLEKSRLLSDRFSAERPKGSFSTLEIQRTEQGDSAMYLCASSLLTGFQLEAFFGQGTRLTVV.

The sample holds a few counts of this clonotype. The J gene is TRBJ2-5, the V gene TRBV6-9; D gene uncertain. This CDR3 is built from 17 residues. Germline CDR1 and CDR2: MNHGY and SVAAGI. Trimming removed 3 bases from V and 2 bases from J, with 19 bases in between. The CDR3 is CASSYSASPSTQETQYF. The CDR3 region has the DNA TGTGCCAGCAGTTACTCAGCGTCCCCGTCGACGCAAGAGACCCAGTACTTC.

The chain has TRBV3-1 and TRBJ2-7; a weak D match, TRBD1 (5 bases). The CDR3 is made up of 15 amino acids. Germline V gives CDR1 LGHDT, CDR2 YNNKEL (reference sequence). Deletions cut 0 bases from V and 5 bases from J, with 14 bases between. In nucleotides, the CDR3 is TGTGCCAGCAGCCAAGATCCAGGGTCATTCAACGAGCAGTACTTC. Its translation is CASSQDPGSFNEQYF.

This clonotype came up many times. The genes are TRBV2 and TRBJ2-3; D tentatively fits TRBD1 or TRBD2 (5 bases each). Trimming pared 4 bases from V and 2 bases from J, leaving 10 bases between. The CDR3 consists of 14 residues. Germline lookup yields CDR1 SNHLY and CDR2 FYNNEI. CDR3 residues: CASSAGTVTDTQYF. The CDR3 DNA follows: TGTGCCAGCAGTGCCGGGACGGTCACAGATACGCAGTATTTT.

This clonotype showed up just a few times. This rearrangement joins TRBV5-1 to TRBJ2-5; D is uncertain. The V end was cut by 4 bases, the J end by 7 bases, with 17 bases between. The germline gives CDR1 SGHRS, CDR2 YFSETQ. The CDR3 length is 14 residues. CDR3 in amino acids: CASSLLPGSPTQYF. The CDR3 DNA reads as TGCGCCAGCAGCCTTTTGCCCGGAAGTCCGACCCAGTACTTC.

This clonotype has only a few counts. The chain recombines TRBV29-1 with TRBJ1-2; possibly TRBD1 for D (6 bases). CDR3 length equals 11 residues. Germline assignment: CDR1 SQVTM and CDR2 ANQGSEA. Trimming shortened V by 8 bases and J by 6 bases, and 13 bases separated the two germline ends. In DNA form, the CDR3 reads TGCAGCACAAGGGGGGAGCATGGCTACACCTTC. Translated, it gives CSTRGEHGYTF.

The V and J genes are TRBV29-1 and TRBJ2-2; 10 nucleotides match TRBD2. This CDR3 comprises 15 residues. Looked up from germline, CDR1 is SQVTM and CDR2 is ANQGSEA. The V gene end was trimmed by 6 bases and the J gene end by 2 bases; junction bases not matched to a gene: 6. Written as DNA, the CDR3 is TGCAGCGTCGGGGGACTAGCGCTAAACACCGGGGAGCTGTTTTTT. Its translation: CSVGGLALNTGELFF.

This clonotype was observed a few times. The V and J genes are TRBV4-2 and TRBJ2-7; possible D gene TRBD2, 6 bases. The ends were cut back, 1 base at V and 5 bases at J, with 9 bases in the middle. Germline CDR1 is LGHNA and CDR2 is YNFKEQ. The CDR3 is made up of 13 amino acids. CDR3: CASSQAGEHEQYF. The DNA of the CDR3 is TGTGCCAGCAGCCAAGCGGGGGAACACGAGCAGTACTTC.

This clonotype has a count of ten or more. The chain links TRBV3-1 to TRBJ1-2; tentative D call: TRBD1 (5 bases). The CDR3 length is 14 residues. Per germline, CDR1 LGHDT and CDR2 YNNKEL (reference sequence). Deletions cut 8 bases from V and 0 bases from J, with 13 bases between. Here the CDR3 DNA reads TGTGCCAGCTTTGGGGCAGGAGCTAACTATGGCTACACCTTC. The encoded protein is CASFGAGANYGYTF.

The chain links TRBV6-1 to TRBJ2-2; no reliable D call. The CDR3 extends over 12 amino acids. Germline CDR1 reads MNHNS; CDR2 reads SASEGT. V lost 2 bases and J 9 bases, leaving 7 bases between the germline ends. CDR3: CASSEQLRELFF. CDR3 DNA: TGTGCCAGCAGTGAACAGCTAAGGGAGCTGTTTTTT.

This clonotype was detected ten times or more. The chain joins TRBV27 to TRBJ1-6; perhaps TRBD1 as D (6 bases). The CDR3 consists of 13 residues. Germline V gene lookup returns CDR1 MNHEY and CDR2 SMNVEV (reference sequence). V was cut by 6 bases and J by 7 bases, with 10 bases left in between. CDR3 sequence: CASSSGVNSPLHF. The CDR3 DNA reads as TGTGCCAGCAGCTCAGGGGTGAATTCACCCCTCCACTTT.

This clonotype was observed a single time. V is TRBV9 and J is TRBJ1-1, with unresolved D. Germline-derived CDR1 and CDR2 are SGDLS and YYNGEE. Deletions cut 4 bases from V and 1 base from J, with 14 bases between. This CDR3 has 15 residues. The CDR3 nucleotides read TGTGCCAGCAGCCCCCCCTTGGCGGCGAACACTGAAGCTTTCTTT. Translating gives CASSPPLAANTEAFF.

This clonotype appeared many times. V gene TRBV7-2 combines with J gene TRBJ2-3; 9 bases fit TRBD2. V lost 2 bases to trimming and J lost 5 bases; unmatched junction nucleotides: 8. This CDR3 spans 16 amino acids. The V gene's germline CDR1 is SGHTA and CDR2 FQGNSA. The CDR3 here is CASSLYAAGGRDTQYF. The DNA of the CDR3 is TGTGCCAGCAGCTTATACGCGGCGGGGGGGCGAGATACGCAGTATTTT.

There are many counts of this clonotype. The V and J genes are TRBV2 and TRBJ2-2; possibly TRBD1 for D (6 bases). Trimming stripped 4 bases from V and 0 bases from J, with 9 bases between. This CDR3 has 15 amino acids. Germline V gene sequence: CDR1 SNHLY, CDR2 FYNNEI. The CDR3 here is CASSAQGPNTGELFF. The CDR3 DNA reads TGTGCCAGCAGTGCACAGGGACCGAACACCGGGGAGCTGTTTTTT.

The V gene is TRBV6-1, the J gene TRBJ2-5, with unresolved D. V was clipped by 10 bases and J by 1 base, with 16 bases between them. Germline values: CDR1 MNHNS, CDR2 SASEGT. The CDR3 runs to 14 residues. CDR3 in amino acids: CATHRRNSQETQYF. CDR3 DNA sequence: TGTGCCACCCATAGGCGGAACAGCCAAGAGACCCAGTACTTC.

This clonotype was detected a few times. This chain joins TRBV4-1 and TRBJ1-5; 9 nucleotides align to TRBD1. Germline V lookup: CDR1 MGHRA, CDR2 YSYEKL. The CDR3 has 17 residues. The junction had 9 bases not matched to a gene; V was cut back by 1 base and J by 5 bases. The CDR3 region is CASSQVTTGGWDQPQHF. DNA for the CDR3: TGCGCCAGCAGCCAAGTCACGACAGGGGGTTGGGATCAGCCCCAGCATTTT.

This clonotype was detected a few times. J is TRBJ1-5 and V is TRBV7-9, with TRBD1 matching 7 bases. This CDR3 is built from 14 residues. Trimming took 1 base from V and 6 from J; bases not matched to a gene: 3. Germline V gene lookup returns CDR1 SEHNR and CDR2 FQNEAQ (reference sequence). CDR3 in DNA: TGTGCCAGCAGCTTAGGGGCAGGGGGTCAGCCCCAGCATTTT. Translation: CASSLGAGGQPQHF.